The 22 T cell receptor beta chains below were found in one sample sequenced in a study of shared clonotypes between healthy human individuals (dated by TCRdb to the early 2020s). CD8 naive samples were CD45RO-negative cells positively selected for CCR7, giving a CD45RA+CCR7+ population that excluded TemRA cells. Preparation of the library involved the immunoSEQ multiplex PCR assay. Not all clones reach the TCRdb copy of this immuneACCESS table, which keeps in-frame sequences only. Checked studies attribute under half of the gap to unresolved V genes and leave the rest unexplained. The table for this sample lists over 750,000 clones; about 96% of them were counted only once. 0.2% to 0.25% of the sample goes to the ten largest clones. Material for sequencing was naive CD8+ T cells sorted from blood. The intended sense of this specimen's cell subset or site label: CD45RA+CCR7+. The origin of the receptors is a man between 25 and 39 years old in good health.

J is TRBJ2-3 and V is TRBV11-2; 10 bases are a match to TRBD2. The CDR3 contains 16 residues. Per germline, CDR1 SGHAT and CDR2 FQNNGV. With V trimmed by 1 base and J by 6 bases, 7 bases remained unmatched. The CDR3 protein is CASSLVLAGVRDTQYF. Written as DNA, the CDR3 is TGTGCCAGCAGCTTAGTCCTAGCGGGAGTGAGGGATACGCAGTATTTT. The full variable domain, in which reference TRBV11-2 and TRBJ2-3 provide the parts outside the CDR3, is EAGVAQSPRYKIIEKRQSVAFWCNPISGHATLYWYQQILGQGPKLLIQFQNNGVVDDSQLPKDRFSAERLKGVDSTLKIQPAKLEDSAVYLCASSLVLAGVRDTQYFGPGTRLTVL.

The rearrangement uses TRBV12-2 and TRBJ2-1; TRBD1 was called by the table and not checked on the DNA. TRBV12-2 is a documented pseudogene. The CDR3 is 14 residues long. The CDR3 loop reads CASRPDVMRGEQFF. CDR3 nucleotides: TGTGCAAGTCGTCCCGACGTGATGAGGGGGGAGCAGTTCTTC.

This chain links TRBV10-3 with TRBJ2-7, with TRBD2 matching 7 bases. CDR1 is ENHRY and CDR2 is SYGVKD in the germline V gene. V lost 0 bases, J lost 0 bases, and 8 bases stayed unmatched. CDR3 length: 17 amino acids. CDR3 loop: CAISESGRTRSSYEQYF. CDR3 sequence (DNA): TGTGCCATCAGTGAGTCGGGCAGGACTAGGAGCTCCTACGAGCAGTACTTC.

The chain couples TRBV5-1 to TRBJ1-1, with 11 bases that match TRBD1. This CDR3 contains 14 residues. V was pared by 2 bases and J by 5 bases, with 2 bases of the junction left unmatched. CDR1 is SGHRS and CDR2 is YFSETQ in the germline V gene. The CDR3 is CASSFGQGATEAFF. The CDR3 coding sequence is TGCGCCAGCAGCTTTGGACAGGGGGCGACTGAAGCTTTCTTT.

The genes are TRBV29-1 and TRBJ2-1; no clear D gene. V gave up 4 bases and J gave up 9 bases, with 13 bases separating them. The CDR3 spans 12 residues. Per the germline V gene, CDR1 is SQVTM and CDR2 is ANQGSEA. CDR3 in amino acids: CSVVGGDFEQFF. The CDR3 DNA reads TGCAGCGTTGTGGGTGGGGATTTTGAGCAGTTCTTC.

This CDR3 reads CASSTGTANEQFF. The CDR3 region has the DNA TGTGCCAGCAGTACCGGGACGGCCAATGAGCAGTTCTTC. The rearrangement joins TRBV28 to TRBJ2-1, with D perhaps matching TRBD1 or TRBD2 (5 bases each). The CDR3 contains 13 residues. Germline V gene lookup returns CDR1 MDHEN and CDR2 SYDVKM. V lost 5 bases, J lost 6 bases, and 11 bases lay in between.

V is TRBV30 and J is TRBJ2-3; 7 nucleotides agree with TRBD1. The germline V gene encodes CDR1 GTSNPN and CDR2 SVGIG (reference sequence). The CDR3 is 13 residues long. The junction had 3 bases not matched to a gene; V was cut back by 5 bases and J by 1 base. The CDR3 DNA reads TGTGCCTGGGACAGGGTTGGCACAGATACGCAGTATTTT. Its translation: CAWDRVGTDTQYF.

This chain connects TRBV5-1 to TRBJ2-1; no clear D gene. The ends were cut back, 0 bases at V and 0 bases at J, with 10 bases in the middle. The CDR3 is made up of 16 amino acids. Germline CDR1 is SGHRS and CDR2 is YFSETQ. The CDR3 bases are TGCGCCAGCAGCTTGGCCCAAATGCGCTCCTACAATGAGCAGTTCTTC. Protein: CASSLAQMRSYNEQFF.

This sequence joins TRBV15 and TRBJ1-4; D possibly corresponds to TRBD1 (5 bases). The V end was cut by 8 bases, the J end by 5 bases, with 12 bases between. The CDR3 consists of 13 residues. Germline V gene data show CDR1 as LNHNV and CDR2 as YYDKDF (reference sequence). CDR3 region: CATQRQLNEKLFF. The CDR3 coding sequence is TGTGCCACCCAGAGACAGCTCAATGAAAAACTGTTTTTT.

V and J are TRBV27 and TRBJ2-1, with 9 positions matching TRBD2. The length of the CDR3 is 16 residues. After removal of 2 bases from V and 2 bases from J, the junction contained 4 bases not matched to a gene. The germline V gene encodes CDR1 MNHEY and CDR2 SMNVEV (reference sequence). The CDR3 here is CASSLGASGTYNEQFF. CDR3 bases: TGTGCCAGCAGTTTAGGGGCTAGCGGGACCTACAATGAGCAGTTCTTC.

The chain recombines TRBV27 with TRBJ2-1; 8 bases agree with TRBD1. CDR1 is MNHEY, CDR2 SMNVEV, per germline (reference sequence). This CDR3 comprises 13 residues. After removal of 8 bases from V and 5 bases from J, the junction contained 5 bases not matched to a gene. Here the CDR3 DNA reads TGTGCCAGCCGGACAGGGATGGACAATGAGCAGTTCTTC. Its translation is CASRTGMDNEQFF.

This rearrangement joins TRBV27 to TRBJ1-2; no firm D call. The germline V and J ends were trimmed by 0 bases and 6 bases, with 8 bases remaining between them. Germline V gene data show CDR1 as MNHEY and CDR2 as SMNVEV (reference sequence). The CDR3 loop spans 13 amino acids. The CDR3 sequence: CASSLSRGDGYTF. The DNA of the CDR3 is TGTGCCAGCAGTTTATCTCGGGGAGATGGCTACACCTTC.

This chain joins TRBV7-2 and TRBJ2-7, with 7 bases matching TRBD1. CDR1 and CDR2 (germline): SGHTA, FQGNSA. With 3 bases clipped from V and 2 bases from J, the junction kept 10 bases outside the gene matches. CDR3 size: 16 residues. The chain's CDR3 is CASSLYTGELAYEQYF. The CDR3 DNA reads TGTGCCAGCAGCTTGTATACAGGGGAGTTGGCCTACGAGCAGTACTTC.

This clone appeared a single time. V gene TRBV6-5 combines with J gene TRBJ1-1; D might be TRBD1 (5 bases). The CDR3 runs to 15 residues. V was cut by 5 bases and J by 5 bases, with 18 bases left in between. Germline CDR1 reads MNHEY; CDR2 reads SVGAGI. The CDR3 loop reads CASSPPGVGRTEAFF. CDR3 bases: TGTGCCAGCAGTCCCCCGGGGGTGGGAAGGACTGAAGCTTTCTTT.

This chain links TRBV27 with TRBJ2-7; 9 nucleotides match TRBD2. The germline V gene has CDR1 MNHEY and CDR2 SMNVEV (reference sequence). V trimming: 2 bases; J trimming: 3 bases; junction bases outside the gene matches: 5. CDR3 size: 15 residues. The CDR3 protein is CASSLGSGSLYEQYF. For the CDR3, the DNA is TGTGCCAGCAGTTTAGGTAGCGGGAGTCTCTACGAGCAGTACTTC.

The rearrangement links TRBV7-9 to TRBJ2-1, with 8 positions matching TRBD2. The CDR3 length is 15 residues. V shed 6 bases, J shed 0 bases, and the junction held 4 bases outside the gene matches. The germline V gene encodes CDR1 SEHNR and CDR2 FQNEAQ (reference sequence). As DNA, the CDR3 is TGTGCCAGCAGGATACGGGAGGGCTCCTACAATGAGCAGTTCTTC. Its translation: CASRIREGSYNEQFF. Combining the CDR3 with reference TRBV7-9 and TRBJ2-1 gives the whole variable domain DTGVSQNPRHKITKRGQNVTFRCDPISEHNRLYWYRQTLGQGPEFLTYFQNEAQLEKSRLLSDRFSAERPKGSFSTLEIQRTEQGDSAMYLCASRIREGSYNEQFFGPGTRLTVL.

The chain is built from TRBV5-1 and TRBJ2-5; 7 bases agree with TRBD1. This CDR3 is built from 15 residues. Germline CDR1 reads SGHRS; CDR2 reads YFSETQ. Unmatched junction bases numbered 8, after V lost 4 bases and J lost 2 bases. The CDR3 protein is CASSPYLGQQETQYF. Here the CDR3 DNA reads TGCGCCAGCAGCCCCTACCTGGGACAGCAAGAGACCCAGTACTTC.

The CDR3 DNA is TGTGCCAGCAGCCCCCACACCGGGAGCTCTGGAAACACCATATATTTT. Translated, it gives CASSPHTGSSGNTIYF. The chain carries TRBV9 and TRBJ1-3, with D unresolved. The CDR3 is made up of 16 amino acids. Germline-derived CDR1 and CDR2 are SGDLS and YYNGEE. V lost 4 bases to trimming and J lost 0 bases, with 14 bases between them.

CDR3 nucleotides: TGTGCCAGCAGCCCCAGACAGGGAAGCTATGGCTACACCTTC. It specifies CASSPRQGSYGYTF. This chain uses TRBV11-2 with TRBJ1-2; 7 positions agree with TRBD1. Unmatched junction bases numbered 7, after V lost 5 bases and J lost 4 bases. The CDR3 is made up of 14 amino acids. The germline V gene has CDR1 SGHAT and CDR2 FQNNGV.

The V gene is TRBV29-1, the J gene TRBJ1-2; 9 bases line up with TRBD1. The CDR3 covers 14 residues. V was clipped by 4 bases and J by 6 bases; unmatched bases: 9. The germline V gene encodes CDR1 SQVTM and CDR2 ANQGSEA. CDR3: CSVGDGTGLHGYTF. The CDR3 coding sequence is TGCAGCGTTGGGGATGGGACAGGGCTTCATGGCTACACCTTC.

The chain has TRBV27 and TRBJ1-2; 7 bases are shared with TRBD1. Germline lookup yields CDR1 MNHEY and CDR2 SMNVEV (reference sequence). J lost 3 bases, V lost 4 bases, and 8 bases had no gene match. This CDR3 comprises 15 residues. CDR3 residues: CASSSRDSSYYGYTF. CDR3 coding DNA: TGTGCCAGCAGTTCCCGGGACAGTTCGTACTATGGCTACACCTTC.

The CDR3, as DNA: TGCGCCAGCACCCGAACGGGACAGTTCCCTTATCGAGACACCGGGGAGCTGTTTTTT. Protein product: CASTRTGQFPYRDTGELFF. This chain joins TRBV5-1 and TRBJ2-2, with 7 positions matching TRBD1. Germline CDR1 and CDR2: SGHRS and YFSETQ. Germline trimming cut 6 bases from V and 3 bases from J; bases unmatched to any gene: 20. This CDR3 region has 19 residues.